The rows below give T cell receptor beta chains drawn from one sample of a study of blood T cells in healthy people across ages. TCRdb called the 5' RACE reads again in MiXCR, with one record for every CDR3 protein. Altogether more than 700,000 distinct CDR3 sequences are present, approximately 55% being singletons, with the ten largest covering about 42%. The sample was blood. These receptors all come from an older man in good health. CDR3s include the opening cysteine and the closing phenylalanine or tryptophan. Fields, in order: V gene, D gene, J gene, clone size, CDR3 protein, CDR3 DNA. The D gene is left open where the match is weak. Size tells how often a clone was seen (once, few, many) or the class of an expanded clone, and some rows leave it out.

>TRBV28|TRBD1|TRBJ2-6|.
CASSRPRTGLTGANVLTF
TGTGCCAGCAGTCGTCCCAGGACAGGGCTTACTGGGGCCAACGTCCTGACTTTC
>TRBV15|.|TRBJ2-5|once
CATSKGAVQETQYF
TGTGCCACCAGCAAAGGGGCGGTCCAAGAGACCCAGTACTTC
>TRBV29-1|.|TRBJ2-7|few
CSVVERLSSYEQYF
TGCAGCGTTGTTGAGCGCCTAAGCTCCTACGAGCAGTACTTC
>TRBV7-3|.|TRBJ1-2|.
CASSLGQGLNYGYTF
TGTGCCAGCAGCTTAGGGCAGGGCCTTAACTATGGCTACACCTTC
>TRBV6-5|TRBD1|TRBJ2-7|few
CASSSLTGTVSYEQYF
TGTGCCAGCAGTTCATTGACCGGGACAGTCTCCTACGAGCAGTACTTC
>TRBV7-9|TRBD2|TRBJ2-5|few
CASSLLLAGEETQYF
TGTGCCAGCAGCTTACTACTAGCGGGTGAAGAGACCCAGTACTTC
>TRBV27|.|TRBJ2-5|.
CASSLVELAEQETQYF
TGTGCCAGCAGTTTAGTTGAACTAGCAGAACAAGAGACCCAGTACTTC
>TRBV20-1|.|TRBJ2-7|.
CSARDSGSPDEQYF
TGCAGTGCCAGGGATAGCGGTTCACCCGACGAGCAGTACTTC
>TRBV12-5|.|TRBJ2-7|few
CASGSYISSSYEQYF
TGTGCTAGTGGGAGCTACATTTCGAGCTCCTACGAGCAGTACTTC
>TRBV5-1|.|TRBJ2-6|.
CASSLGTGANVLTF
TGCGCCAGCAGCTTGGGTACTGGGGCCAACGTCCTGACTTTC
>TRBV11-1|.|TRBJ2-1|once
CASSVGTLNEQFF
TGTGCCAGCAGCGTAGGAACCCTTAATGAGCAGTTCTTC
>TRBV6-6|TRBD1|TRBJ1-6|.
CASLQQGAGSPLHF
TGTGCCAGCCTCCAACAGGGGGCTGGGTCACCCCTCCACTTT
>TRBV20-1|.|TRBJ2-7|few
CSARDGTGKDEQYF
TGCAGTGCTAGAGATGGTACAGGGAAGGACGAGCAGTACTTC
>TRBV20-1|TRBD2|TRBJ2-3|.
CSGLAASTDTQYF
TGCAGTGGTCTAGCGGCCAGCACAGATACGCAGTATTTT
>TRBV5-1|.|TRBJ1-2|.
CASSPLDYGYTF
TGCGCCAGCAGCCCTCTAGACTATGGCTACACCTTC
>TRBV6-5|TRBD2|TRBJ2-7|.
CASSKPLSGVSYEQYF
TGTGCCAGCAGTAAACCACTTAGCGGGGTCTCCTACGAGCAGTACTTC
>TRBV20-1|.|TRBJ1-2|.
CSASRRTNYGYTF
TGCAGTGCTAGCAGGAGAACTAACTATGGCTACACCTTC
>TRBV20-1|TRBD2|TRBJ2-1|.
CSARASSGAGEGFF
TGCAGTGCTAGAGCGTCGTCAGGAGCGGGAGAGGGGTTCTTC
>TRBV25-1|TRBD2|TRBJ2-1|.
CASSKVAGVSNEQFF
TGTGCCAGCAGTAAGGTAGCGGGAGTGTCGAATGAGCAGTTCTTC
>TRBV15|.|TRBJ1-6|.
CATSRAPGRLPLGNSPLHF
TGTGCCACCAGCAGAGCTCCGGGGAGACTACCCCTGGGGAATTCACCCCTCCACTTT
>TRBV28|.|TRBJ2-7|.
CASSFQGRAYEQYF
TGTGCCAGCAGTTTTCAGGGCCGGGCCTACGAGCAGTACTTC
>TRBV27|TRBD1|TRBJ2-5|.
CASSPYGTGRLLLRLSQYF
TGTGCCAGCAGCCCATATGGGACAGGGAGACTCCTGCTCCGGCTATCGCAGTACTTC
>TRBV5-1|.|TRBJ2-5|.
CASSSSDAETQYF
TGCGCCAGCAGCTCCTCCGATGCAGAGACCCAGTACTTC
>TRBV9|.|TRBJ2-3|.
CASSGNRFTDTQYF
TGTGCCAGCAGCGGGAATAGGTTCACAGATACGCAGTATTTT
>TRBV20-1|TRBD2|TRBJ2-1|.
CSARGLISYDEQFF
TGCAGTGCTAGGGGACTAATCTCCTACGATGAGCAGTTCTTC
>TRBV20-1|.|TRBJ2-4|few
CSARDPAKNIQYF
TGCAGTGCTAGAGATCCAGCCAAAAACATTCAGTACTTC
>TRBV7-8|.|TRBJ1-2|few
CASSLGRAGMRTGYTF
TGTGCCAGCAGCTTAGGCAGGGCCGGTATGCGGACGGGCTACACCTTC
>TRBV29-1|TRBD2|TRBJ2-1|.
CTGGGYLLSRDEQFF
TGCACCGGGGGGGGCTACCTCCTTTCCCGGGATGAGCAGTTCTTC
>TRBV3-1|.|TRBJ1-1|.
CVSSTGEGGAAFF
TGTGTCAGCAGCACCGGGGAGGGAGGCGCGGCTTTCTTT
>TRBV21-1|.|TRBJ1-4|.
CASSSKGSREKLFF
TGTGCCAGCAGTAGCAAGGGGTCGAGGGAAAAACTGTTTTTT
>TRBV10-3|.|TRBJ2-7|once
CAISESAGWDEQYF
TGTGCCATCAGTGAGTCGGCAGGGTGGGACGAGCAGTACTTC
>TRBV5-6|.|TRBJ2-3|.
CASSSRGEGHRYAYF
TGTGCCAGCAGTTCCCGTGGCGAGGGGCACAGATACGCGTATTTT
>TRBV28|.|TRBJ2-5|.
CASSSFKDSQTQYF
TGTGCCAGCAGTTCCTTCAAGGACTCCCAGACCCAGTACTTC
>TRBV20-1|.|TRBJ2-6|many
CSASSSGANVLTF
TGCAGTGCTTCGAGCTCTGGGGCCAACGTCCTGACTTTC
>TRBV6-2/TRBV6-3|.|TRBJ2-4|.
CASSLSLAGAAKNIQYF
TGTGCCAGCAGTTTGTCGTTGGCAGGAGCAGCCAAAAACATTCAGTACTTC
>TRBV20-1|.|TRBJ1-5|.
CSARAAGNQPQHF
TGCAGTGCTAGAGCCGCGGGCAATCAGCCCCAGCATTTT
>TRBV28|.|TRBJ2-7|few
CASSRDRRPSYEQYF
TGTGCCAGCAGTAGAGACAGGCGACCGTCCTACGAGCAGTACTTC
>TRBV7-9|.|TRBJ1-4|few
CATVDYGTNEKLFF
TGTGCCACCGTGGACTATGGAACTAATGAAAAACTGTTTTTT
>TRBV9|TRBD1|TRBJ2-7|.
CASSGDRGRDYEQYF
TGTGCCAGCAGCGGTGACAGGGGGCGCGACTACGAGCAGTACTTC
>TRBV7-2|.|TRBJ2-1|.
CASRARLASYNEQFF
TGTGCCAGCCGAGCACGCCTAGCGAGTTACAATGAGCAGTTCTTC